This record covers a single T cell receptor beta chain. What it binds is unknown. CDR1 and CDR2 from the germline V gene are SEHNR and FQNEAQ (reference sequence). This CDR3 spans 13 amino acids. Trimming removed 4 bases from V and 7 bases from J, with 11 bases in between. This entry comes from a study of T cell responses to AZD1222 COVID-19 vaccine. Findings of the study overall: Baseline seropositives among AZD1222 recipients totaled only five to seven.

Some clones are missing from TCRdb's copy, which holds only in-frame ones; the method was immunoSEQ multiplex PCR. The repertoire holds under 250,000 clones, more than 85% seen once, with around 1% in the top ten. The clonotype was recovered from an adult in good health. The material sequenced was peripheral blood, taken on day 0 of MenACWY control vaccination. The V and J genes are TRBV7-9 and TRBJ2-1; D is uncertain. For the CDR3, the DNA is TGTGCCAGCAGCTCCACCGCCTTAAATGAGCAGTTCTTC. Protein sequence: CASSSTALNEQFF.